A selection of T cell receptor beta chains follows, all from one sample in a study of HIV-infected patients and healthy controls. TCRdb itself ran the 5' RACE reads through MiXCR, one entry per CDR3 protein. The profile shows approximately 9,400 distinct CDR3 sequences, approximately 8% of them singletons. The sample consisted of blood. These receptors came from an adult in good health. Each CDR3 is given with its conserved first and last residue. D genes are given only for firm matches. A row's size may be missing; if present it is once, few, many or a size class.

V gene	D gene	clone size	J gene	CDR3 protein	CDR3 DNA
TRBV6-1	-	many	TRBJ2-5	CASSEERVRTQYF	TGTGCCAGCAGTGAAGAAAGAGTTCGGACCCAGTACTTC
TRBV6-9	-	medium-sized	TRBJ1-5	CASSPKDGYSNQPQHF	TGTGCCAGCAGTCCAAAGGACGGGTATAGCAATCAGCCCCAGCATTTT
TRBV7-9	TRBD2	few	TRBJ2-1	CASSLAGGISYNEQFF	TGTGCCAGCAGTCTAGCGGGAGGGATCTCCTACAATGAGCAGTTCTTC
TRBV24-1	-	medium-sized	TRBJ2-1	CATSGVGERSYNEQFF	TGTGCCACCAGTGGTGTGGGGGAAAGATCCTACAATGAGCAGTTCTTC
TRBV9	-	medium-sized	TRBJ2-5	CASSGSRRLEGQETQYF	TGTGCCAGCAGCGGATCCCGGAGACTAGAGGGCCAAGAGACCCAGTACTTC
TRBV21-1	-	few	TRBJ2-3	CASNPPEATDTQYF	TGTGCCAGCAACCCCCCTGAGGCCACAGATACGCAGTATTTT
TRBV19	-	many	TRBJ2-7	CASQSLGEQYF	TGTGCCAGCCAGAGTCTGGGGGAGCAGTACTTC
TRBV27	-	-	TRBJ2-3	CASGPVVSGDGDTQYF	TGTGCCAGCGGCCCTGTGGTTAGCGGAGACGGAGATACGCAGTATTTT
TRBV7-9	-	-	TRBJ2-7	CASSLGGLAFEQYF	TGTGCCAGCAGCTTAGGTGGGCTAGCTTTCGAGCAGTACTTC
TRBV7-9	TRBD2	medium-sized	TRBJ2-2	CASSIYTSGNTGELFF	TGTGCCAGCAGCATTTATACTAGCGGGAACACCGGGGAGCTGTTTTTT
TRBV7-8	-	-	TRBJ2-5	CASSLRGRSETQYF	TGTGCCAGCAGCTTAAGGGGGAGGTCAGAGACCCAGTACTTC
TRBV7-2	-	medium-sized	TRBJ2-3	CASSSGITGTQYF	TGTGCCAGCAGCTCGGGAATCACGGGTACGCAGTATTTT
TRBV29-1	-	few	TRBJ2-1	CSVEPEGNEQFF	TGCAGCGTTGAACCCGAAGGGAATGAGCAGTTCTTC
TRBV20-1	-	many	TRBJ2-3	CSVKADTQYF	TGCAGTGTGAAGGCAGATACGCAGTATTTT
TRBV6-4	TRBD2	few	TRBJ2-1	CASSQIAGNNEQFF	TGTGCCAGCAGCCAAATAGCGGGGAACAATGAGCAGTTCTTC
TRBV5-4	-	many	TRBJ2-7	CASSLEAGFLDEQYF	TGTGCCAGCAGCTTGGAAGCAGGATTCTTGGACGAGCAGTACTTC
TRBV25-1	-	few	TRBJ2-3	CASSDPLDKYTDTQYF	TGTGCCAGCAGTGATCCCTTGGACAAATACACAGATACGCAGTATTTT
TRBV29-1	TRBD2	many	TRBJ2-1	CSVHLSGTTYNEQFF	TGCAGCGTCCACCTTAGCGGGACGACCTACAATGAGCAGTTCTTC
TRBV3-1	-	many	TRBJ2-7	CASSQYAYEQYF	TGTGCCAGCAGCCAATACGCTTACGAGCAGTACTTC
TRBV28	TRBD2	many	TRBJ2-3	CASSLGGDTDTQYF	TGTGCCAGCAGTTTAGGGGGGGACACAGATACGCAGTATTTT
TRBV29-1	-	medium-sized	TRBJ2-3	CSVDLADTQYF	TGCAGCGTTGACTTGGCAGATACGCAGTATTTT
TRBV12-3/TRBV12-4	-	few	TRBJ2-7	CASSVGPYEQYF	TGTGCCAGCAGTGTGGGCCCCTACGAGCAGTACTTC
TRBV19	-	many	TRBJ1-4	CASSIHYTNEKLFF	TGTGCCAGTAGTATCCACTATACTAATGAAAAACTGTTTTTT